These 3 T cell receptor beta chains originate from one sample sequenced in a study of cytomegalovirus exposure and HLA in healthy donors. PCR involved 60 Vbeta and 13 Jbeta primers. Repertoires were generated with immunoSEQ multiplex PCR, while TCRdb's copy carries only in-frame clones and drops some. The sample lists 150,000 to 200,000 clones, around 79% occurring once. Specimen: PBMCs. These receptors all come from a man aged 35 to 55 in good health and CMV-seropositive.

The J gene is TRBJ2-7, the V gene TRBV11-2; 9 bases line up with TRBD2. The germline gives CDR1 SGHAT, CDR2 FQNNGV. Unmatched junction bases numbered 13, after V lost 5 bases and J lost 5 bases. CDR3 size: 16 residues. CDR3 sequence: CASSALGAGGPHEQYF. The CDR3 nucleotides are TGTGCCAGCAGCGCGTTGGGCGCGGGAGGGCCCCACGAGCAGTACTTC.

The chain joins TRBV28 to TRBJ1-4, with D possibly TRBD1 on 6 matching bases. V was trimmed by 4 bases and J by 8 bases, leaving 17 bases between them. Germline loops: CDR1 MDHEN, CDR2 SYDVKM. This CDR3 contains 15 residues. The CDR3 region has the DNA TGTGCCAGCAGTTCTCCTGACAGGATAGAAGAAAAACTGTTTTTT. Translating it yields CASSSPDRIEEKLFF.

The chain recombines TRBV6-4 with TRBJ2-5, with D perhaps matching TRBD2 (6 bases). V lost 0 bases and J 5 bases, leaving 10 bases between the germline ends. Germline CDR1 and CDR2: MRHNA and SNTAGT. The CDR3 has 14 residues. CDR3 bases: TGTGCCAGCAGTGACTCTTCAGGGAGGGAGACCCAGTACTTC. Translating gives CASSDSSGRETQYF.